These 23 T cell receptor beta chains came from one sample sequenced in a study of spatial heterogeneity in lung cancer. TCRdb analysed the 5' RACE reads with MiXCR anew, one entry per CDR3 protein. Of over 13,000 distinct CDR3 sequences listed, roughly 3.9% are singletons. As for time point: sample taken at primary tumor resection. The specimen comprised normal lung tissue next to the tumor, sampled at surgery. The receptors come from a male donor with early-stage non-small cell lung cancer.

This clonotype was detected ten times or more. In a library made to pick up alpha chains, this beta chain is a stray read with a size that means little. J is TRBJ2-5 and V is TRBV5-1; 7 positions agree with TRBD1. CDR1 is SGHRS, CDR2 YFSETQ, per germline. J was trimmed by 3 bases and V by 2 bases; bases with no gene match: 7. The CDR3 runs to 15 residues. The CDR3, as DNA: TGCGCCAGCAGCTTCCAGGGGGATGGGGAAGAGACCCAGTACTTC. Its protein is CASSFQGDGEETQYF.

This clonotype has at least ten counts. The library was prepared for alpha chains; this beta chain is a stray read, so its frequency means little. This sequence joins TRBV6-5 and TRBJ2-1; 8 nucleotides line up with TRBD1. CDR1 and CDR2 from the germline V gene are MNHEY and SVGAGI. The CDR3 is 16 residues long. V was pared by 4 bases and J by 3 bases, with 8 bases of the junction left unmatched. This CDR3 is CASSSASGGFYNEQFF. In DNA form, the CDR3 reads TGTGCCAGCAGTTCCGCATCAGGGGGCTTCTACAATGAGCAGTTCTTC.

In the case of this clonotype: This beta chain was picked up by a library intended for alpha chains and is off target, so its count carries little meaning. The CDR3 DNA is TGTGCCATCAGTGAGTTTGAGACTGAAGCTTTCTTT. Translated: CAISEFETEAFF. The V call is TRBV10-3, the J call TRBJ1-1; D remains unclear. This CDR3 region has 12 residues. Between the trimmed V and J ends, which lost 1 base and 5 bases, there was a span of 5 bases. Germline V CDR1 and CDR2: ENHRY, SYGVKD.

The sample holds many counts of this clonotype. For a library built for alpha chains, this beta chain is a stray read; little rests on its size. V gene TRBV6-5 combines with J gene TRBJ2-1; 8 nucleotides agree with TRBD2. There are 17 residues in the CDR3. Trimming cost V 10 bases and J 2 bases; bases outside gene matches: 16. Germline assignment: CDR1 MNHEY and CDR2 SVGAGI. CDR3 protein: CATATAGEGGTYNEQFF. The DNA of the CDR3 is TGTGCCACCGCCACAGCGGGAGAAGGTGGGACCTACAATGAGCAGTTCTTC.

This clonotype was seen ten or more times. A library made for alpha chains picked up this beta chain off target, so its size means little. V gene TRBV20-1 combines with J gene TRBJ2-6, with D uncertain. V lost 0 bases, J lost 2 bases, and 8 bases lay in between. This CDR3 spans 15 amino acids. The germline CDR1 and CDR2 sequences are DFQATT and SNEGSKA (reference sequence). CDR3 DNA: TGCAGTGCTAGAGATGCTTCGGCTGGGGCCAACGTCCTGACTTTC. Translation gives CSARDASAGANVLTF.

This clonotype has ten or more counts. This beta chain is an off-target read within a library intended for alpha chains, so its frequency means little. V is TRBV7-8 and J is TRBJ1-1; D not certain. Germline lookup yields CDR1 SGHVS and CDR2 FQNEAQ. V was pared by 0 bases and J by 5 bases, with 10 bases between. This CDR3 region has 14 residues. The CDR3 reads CASSLATGRTEAFF. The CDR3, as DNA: TGTGCCAGCAGCTTAGCGACGGGGAGGACTGAAGCTTTCTTT.

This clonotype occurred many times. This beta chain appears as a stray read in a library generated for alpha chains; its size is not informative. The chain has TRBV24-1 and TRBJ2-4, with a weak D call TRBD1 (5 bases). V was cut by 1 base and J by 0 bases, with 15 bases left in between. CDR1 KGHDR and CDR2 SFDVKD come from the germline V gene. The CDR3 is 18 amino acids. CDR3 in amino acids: CATSDFRQTPIAKNIQYF. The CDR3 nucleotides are TGTGCCACCAGTGATTTCCGACAGACCCCCATAGCCAAAAACATTCAGTACTTC.

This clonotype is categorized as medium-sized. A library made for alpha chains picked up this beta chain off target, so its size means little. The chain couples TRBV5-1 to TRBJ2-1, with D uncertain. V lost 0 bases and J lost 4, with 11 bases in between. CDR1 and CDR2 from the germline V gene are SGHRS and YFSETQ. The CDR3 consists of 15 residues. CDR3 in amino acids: CASSLVGPMYNEQFF. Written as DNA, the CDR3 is TGCGCCAGCAGCTTGGTAGGACCCATGTACAATGAGCAGTTCTTC.

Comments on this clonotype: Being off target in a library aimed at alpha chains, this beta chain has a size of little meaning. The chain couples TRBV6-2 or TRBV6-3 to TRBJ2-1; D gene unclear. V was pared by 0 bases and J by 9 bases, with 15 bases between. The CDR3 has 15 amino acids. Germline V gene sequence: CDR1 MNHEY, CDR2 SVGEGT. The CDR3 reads CASSYSEIAAGEQFF. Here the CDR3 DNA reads TGTGCCAGCAGTTACTCTGAGATTGCCGCCGGTGAGCAGTTCTTC.

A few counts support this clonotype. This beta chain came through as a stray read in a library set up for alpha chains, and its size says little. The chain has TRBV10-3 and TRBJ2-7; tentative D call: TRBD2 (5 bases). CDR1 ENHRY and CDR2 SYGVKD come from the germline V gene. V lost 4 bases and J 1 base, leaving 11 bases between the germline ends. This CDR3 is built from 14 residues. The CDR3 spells CAISGARGSYEQYF. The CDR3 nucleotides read TGTGCCATCAGTGGCGCCAGAGGGTCCTACGAGCAGTACTTC.

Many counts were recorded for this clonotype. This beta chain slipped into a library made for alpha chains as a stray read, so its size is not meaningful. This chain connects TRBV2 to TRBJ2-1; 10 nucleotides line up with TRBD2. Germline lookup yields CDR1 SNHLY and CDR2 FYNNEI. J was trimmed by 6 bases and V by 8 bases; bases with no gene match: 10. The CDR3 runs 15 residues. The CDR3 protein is CASVLGTSAANEQFF. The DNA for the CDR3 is TGTGCCAGCGTCCTGGGGACTAGCGCTGCCAATGAGCAGTTCTTC.

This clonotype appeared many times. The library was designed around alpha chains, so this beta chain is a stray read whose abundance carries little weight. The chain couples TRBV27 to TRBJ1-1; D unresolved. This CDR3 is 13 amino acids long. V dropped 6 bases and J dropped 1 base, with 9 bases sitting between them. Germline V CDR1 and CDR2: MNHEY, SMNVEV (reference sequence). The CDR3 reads CASSKKGNTEAFF. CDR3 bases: TGTGCCAGCAGCAAAAAAGGGAACACTGAAGCTTTCTTT.

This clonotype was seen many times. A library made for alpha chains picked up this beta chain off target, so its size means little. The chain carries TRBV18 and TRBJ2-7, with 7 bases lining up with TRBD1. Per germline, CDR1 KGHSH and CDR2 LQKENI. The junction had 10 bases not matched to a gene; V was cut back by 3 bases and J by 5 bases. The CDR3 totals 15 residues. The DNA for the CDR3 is TGTGCCAGCTCACCTATACAGGGGAGTGGACACGAGCAGTACTTC. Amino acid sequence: CASSPIQGSGHEQYF.

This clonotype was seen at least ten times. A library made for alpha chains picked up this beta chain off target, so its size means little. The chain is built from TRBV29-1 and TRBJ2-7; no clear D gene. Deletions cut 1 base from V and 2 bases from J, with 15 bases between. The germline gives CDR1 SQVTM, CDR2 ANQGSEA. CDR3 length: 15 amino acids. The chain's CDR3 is CSVEGATGPPYEQYF. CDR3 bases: TGCAGCGTTGAAGGCGCTACTGGACCTCCCTACGAGCAGTACTTC.

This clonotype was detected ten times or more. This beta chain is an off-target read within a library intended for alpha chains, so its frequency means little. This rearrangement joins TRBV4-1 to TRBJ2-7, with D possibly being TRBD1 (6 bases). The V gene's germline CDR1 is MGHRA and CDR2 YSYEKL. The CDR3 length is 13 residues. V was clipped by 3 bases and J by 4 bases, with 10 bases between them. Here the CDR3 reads CASSQIQGYEQYF. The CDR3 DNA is TGCGCCAGCAGCCAGATACAGGGATACGAGCAGTACTTC.

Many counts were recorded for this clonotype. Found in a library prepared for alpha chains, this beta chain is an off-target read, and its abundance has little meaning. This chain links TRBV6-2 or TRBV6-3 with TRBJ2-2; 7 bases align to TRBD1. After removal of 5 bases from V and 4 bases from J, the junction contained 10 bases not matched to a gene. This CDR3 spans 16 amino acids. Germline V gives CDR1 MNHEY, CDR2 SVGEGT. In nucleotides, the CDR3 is TGTGCCAGCAGTAGCCAAGGGGGCCTGGGCACCGGGGAGCTGTTTTTT. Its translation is CASSSQGGLGTGELFF.

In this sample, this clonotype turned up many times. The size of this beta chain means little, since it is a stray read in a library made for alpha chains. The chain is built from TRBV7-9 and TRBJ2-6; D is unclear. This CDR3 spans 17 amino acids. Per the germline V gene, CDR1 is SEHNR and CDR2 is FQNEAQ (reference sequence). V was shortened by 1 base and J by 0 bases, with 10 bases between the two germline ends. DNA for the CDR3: TGTGCCAGCAGCTTAGACCCCGTTAGCTCTGGGGCCAACGTCCTGACTTTC. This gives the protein CASSLDPVSSGANVLTF.

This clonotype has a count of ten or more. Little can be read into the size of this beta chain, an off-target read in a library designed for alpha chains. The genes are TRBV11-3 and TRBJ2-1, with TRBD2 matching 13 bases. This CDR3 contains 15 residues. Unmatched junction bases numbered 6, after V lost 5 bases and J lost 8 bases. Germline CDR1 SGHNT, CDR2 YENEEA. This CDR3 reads CASSQGLAGTDEQFF. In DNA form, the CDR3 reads TGTGCCAGCAGCCAGGGACTAGCGGGAACCGATGAGCAGTTCTTC.

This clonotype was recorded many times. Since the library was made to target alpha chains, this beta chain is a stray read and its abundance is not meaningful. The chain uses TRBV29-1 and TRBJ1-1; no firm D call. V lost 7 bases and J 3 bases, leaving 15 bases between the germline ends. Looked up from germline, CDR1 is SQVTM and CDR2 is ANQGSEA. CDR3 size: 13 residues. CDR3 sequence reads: CSGSSSLDTEAFF. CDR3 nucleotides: TGCAGCGGTTCGTCGTCATTGGACACTGAAGCTTTCTTT. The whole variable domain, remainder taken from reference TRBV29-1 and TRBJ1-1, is SAVISQKPSRDICQRGTSLTIQCQVDSQVTMMFWYRQQPGQSLTLIATANQGSEATYESGFVIDKFPISRPNLTFSTLTVSNMSPEDSSIYLCSGSSSLDTEAFFGQGTRLTVV.

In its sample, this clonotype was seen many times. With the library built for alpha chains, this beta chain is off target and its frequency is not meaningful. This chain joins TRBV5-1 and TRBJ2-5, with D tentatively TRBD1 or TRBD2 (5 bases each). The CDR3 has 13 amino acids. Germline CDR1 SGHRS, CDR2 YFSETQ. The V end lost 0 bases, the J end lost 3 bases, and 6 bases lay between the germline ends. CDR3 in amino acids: CASSLVGEETQYF. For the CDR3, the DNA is TGCGCCAGCAGCTTGGTGGGGGAAGAGACCCAGTACTTC. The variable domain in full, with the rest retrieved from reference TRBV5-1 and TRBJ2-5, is KAGVTQTPRYLIKTRGQQVTLSCSPISGHRSVSWYQQTPGQGLQFLFEYFSETQRNKGNFPGRFSGRQFSNSRSEMNVSTLELGDSALYLCASSLVGEETQYFGPGTRLLVL.

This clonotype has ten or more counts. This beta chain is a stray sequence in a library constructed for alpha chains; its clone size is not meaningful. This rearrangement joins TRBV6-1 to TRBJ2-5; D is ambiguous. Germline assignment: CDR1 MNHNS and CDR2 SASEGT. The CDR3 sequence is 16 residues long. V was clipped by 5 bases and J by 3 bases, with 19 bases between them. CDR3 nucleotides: TGTGCCAGCAGTTCCCCGCTGTCAGTGGGGAAAGAGACCCAGTACTTC. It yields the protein CASSSPLSVGKETQYF.

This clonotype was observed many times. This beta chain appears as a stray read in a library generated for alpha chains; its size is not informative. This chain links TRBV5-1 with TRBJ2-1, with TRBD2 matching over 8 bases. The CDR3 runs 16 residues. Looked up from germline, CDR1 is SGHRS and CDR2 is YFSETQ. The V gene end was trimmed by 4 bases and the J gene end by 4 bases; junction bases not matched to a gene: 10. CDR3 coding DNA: TGCGCCAGCAGCGTTTCGGCTAGCGGGCGATACAATGAGCAGTTCTTC. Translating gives CASSVSASGRYNEQFF.

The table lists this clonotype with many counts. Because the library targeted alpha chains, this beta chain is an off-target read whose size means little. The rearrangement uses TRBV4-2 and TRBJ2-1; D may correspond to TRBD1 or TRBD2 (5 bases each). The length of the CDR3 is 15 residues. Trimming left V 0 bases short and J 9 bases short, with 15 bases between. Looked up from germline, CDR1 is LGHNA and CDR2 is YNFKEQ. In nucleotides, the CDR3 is TGTGCCAGCAGCCAAGAGGACCAACCTGGGGGTGAGCAGTTCTTC. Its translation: CASSQEDQPGGEQFF.